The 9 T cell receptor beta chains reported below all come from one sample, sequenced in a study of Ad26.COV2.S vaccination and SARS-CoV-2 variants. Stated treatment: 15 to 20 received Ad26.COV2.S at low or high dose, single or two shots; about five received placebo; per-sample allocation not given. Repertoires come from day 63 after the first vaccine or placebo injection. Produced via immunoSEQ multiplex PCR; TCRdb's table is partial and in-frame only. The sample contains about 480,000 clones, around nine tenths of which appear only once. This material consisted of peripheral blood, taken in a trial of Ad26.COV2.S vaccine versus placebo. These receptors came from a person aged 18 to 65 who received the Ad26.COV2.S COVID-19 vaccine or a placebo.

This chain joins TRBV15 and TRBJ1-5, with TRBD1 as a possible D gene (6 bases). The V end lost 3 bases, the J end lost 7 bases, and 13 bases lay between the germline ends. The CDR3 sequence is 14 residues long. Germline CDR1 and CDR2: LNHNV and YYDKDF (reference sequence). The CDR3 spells CATSRHRVMQPQHF. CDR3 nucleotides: TGTGCCACCAGCAGGCACAGGGTTATGCAGCCCCAGCATTTT.

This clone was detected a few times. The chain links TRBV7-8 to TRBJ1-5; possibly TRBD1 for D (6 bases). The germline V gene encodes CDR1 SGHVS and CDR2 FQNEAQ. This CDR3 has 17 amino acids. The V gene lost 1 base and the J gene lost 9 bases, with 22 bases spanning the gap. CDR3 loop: CASSLDGGGASGWPQHF. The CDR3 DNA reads TGTGCCAGCAGCTTAGATGGGGGGGGCGCGAGCGGTTGGCCCCAGCATTTT.

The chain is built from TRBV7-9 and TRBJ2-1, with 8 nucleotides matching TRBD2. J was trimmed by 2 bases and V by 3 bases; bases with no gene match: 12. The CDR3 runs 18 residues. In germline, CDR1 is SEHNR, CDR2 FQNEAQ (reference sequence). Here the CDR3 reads CASSFLAGKILTYNEQFF. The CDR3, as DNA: TGTGCCAGCAGCTTCTTAGCGGGGAAGATCCTTACCTACAATGAGCAGTTCTTC.

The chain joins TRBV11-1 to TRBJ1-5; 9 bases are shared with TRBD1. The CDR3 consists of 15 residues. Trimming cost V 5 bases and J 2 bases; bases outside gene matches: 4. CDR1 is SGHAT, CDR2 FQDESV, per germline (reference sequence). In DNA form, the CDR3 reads TGTGCCAGCAGCACTCGACAGGGGGGCAATCAGCCCCAGCATTTT. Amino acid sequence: CASSTRQGGNQPQHF.

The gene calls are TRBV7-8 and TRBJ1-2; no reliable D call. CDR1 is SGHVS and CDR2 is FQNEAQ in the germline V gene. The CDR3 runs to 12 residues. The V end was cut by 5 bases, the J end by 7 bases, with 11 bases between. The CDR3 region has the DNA TGTGCCAGCAGCACCCGGGAGGGTGGCTACACCTTC. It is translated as CASSTREGGYTF.

The CDR3 bases are TGTGCCAGCAGTAACAGGGGGCGCCGCCAGATGACCTACGAGCAGTACTTC. Its protein product is CASSNRGRRQMTYEQYF. This chain links TRBV6-2 or TRBV6-3 with TRBJ2-7, with 9 bases lining up with TRBD1. The V gene end was trimmed by 5 bases and the J gene end by 2 bases; junction bases not matched to a gene: 13. This CDR3 comprises 17 residues. Per germline, CDR1 MNHEY and CDR2 SVGEGT.

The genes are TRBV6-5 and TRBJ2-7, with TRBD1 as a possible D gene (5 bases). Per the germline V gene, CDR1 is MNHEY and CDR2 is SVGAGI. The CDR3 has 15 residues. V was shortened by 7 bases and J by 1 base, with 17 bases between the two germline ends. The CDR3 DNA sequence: TGTGCCAGCACTTCTCTTAGGGGTAGATCCTACGAGCAGTACTTC. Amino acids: CASTSLRGRSYEQYF.

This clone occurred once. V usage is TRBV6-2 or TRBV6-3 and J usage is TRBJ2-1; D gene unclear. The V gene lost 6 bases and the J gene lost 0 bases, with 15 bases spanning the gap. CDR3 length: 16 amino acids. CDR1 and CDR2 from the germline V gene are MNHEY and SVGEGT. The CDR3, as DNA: TGTGCCAGCAGCACTACCCGGGTCAACTCCTACAATGAGCAGTTCTTC. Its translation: CASSTTRVNSYNEQFF.

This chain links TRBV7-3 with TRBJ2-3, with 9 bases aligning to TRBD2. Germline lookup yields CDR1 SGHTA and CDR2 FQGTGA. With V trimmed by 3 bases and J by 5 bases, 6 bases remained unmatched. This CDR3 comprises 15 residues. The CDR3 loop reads CASSFRAGGGDTQYF. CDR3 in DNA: TGTGCCAGCAGCTTCAGGGCGGGAGGGGGAGATACGCAGTATTTT.